This T cell receptor beta chain is from a study of T-cell memory formation after mild COVID-19 (dated by TCRdb to the early 2020s). Context from the whole study: Most TCR sequence clusters were specific to one of the two donors. T-cell clones expanding and contracting after mild COVID-19 in two donors were tracked by longitudinal TCRalpha and TCRbeta repertoire sequencing. The cohort was made up of two young adult volunteers, one female and one male, who were previously healthy. Paper-wide results and their limitations: Whether the second-wave clones peaking on day 37 were SARS-CoV-2 specific was not confirmed. Contracting CD4+ clones turned up mainly in the CM and EM memory subsets, whereas EMRA was where CD8+ clones were enriched. Clones contracting from day 15 to 85 had balanced CD4/CD8 phenotypes, while a second wave expanding from day 15 to 37 was biased towards CD4+. The study covered only a couple of mild cases, and larger cohorts including severe cases with pre-infection samples were considered necessary. Some responding clones were found in pre-infection memory, which suggests that pre-existing cross-reactive memory T cells took part in the SARS-CoV-2 response.

For CDR1 and CDR2, the germline V gene lists SGHTA and FQGNSA. The CDR3 runs 18 residues from the cysteine to the phenylalanine. The sequence is cut down to CDR3 DNA, 54 bases in frame from base 1. Trimming takes 5 bases off V and 5 bases off J; junction bases not matched to a gene: 14. This sample was sequenced with an Illumina NovaSeq 6000. Using 5'RACE with constant-segment primers, TCRalpha and TCRbeta cDNA libraries were constructed, with sample barcodes and unique molecular identifiers added in the process. RNA was extracted from every sample with Trizol reagent. The libraries were amplified in two PCR steps, and the second step added a second sample barcode and Illumina TruSeq adapters. Sequencing of libraries was performed on an Illumina NovaSeq with 2 x 150 bp paired-end reads. Regarding the original processing steps: Demultiplexing of reads and collapsing into UMI-guided consensus sequences were performed with migec v1.2.7. Using mixcr v2.1.11, UMI consensuses were aligned to TRA and TRB V and J templates and then assembled into clonotypes. Clonotypes were classified as expanded or contracted when called significant by both edgeR and NoisET, with noise models trained on biological replicates. For edgeR calls, the thresholds were a false discovery rate-adjusted p below 0.01 and a log2 fold-change of 1. As an exploratory analysis of dynamics, PCA with hierarchical clustering was applied to max-normalized trajectories of the 1000 most abundant clonotypes. Each responding clone was given a CD4 or CD8 phenotype based on the CD4+ and CD8+ repertoires, which had been sequenced separately. The raw public reads went through TCRdb reprocessing: fastp at Q25, MiXCR clone calling, in-frame beta chains kept. Here each entry gathers all rows of one CDR3 protein and keeps the most common genes and DNA. The V and J calls, along with clone size, are taken from TCRdb and not from the paper's own processing. The sample includes hundreds of thousands of distinct CDR3 sequences, with under 30% observed a single time. Together, the top ten hold approximately 12% of the sample.

This clonotype was recorded a few times. The antigen it recognizes is unknown. Base qualities were left out, and no much larger clone turns up one base away. PBMCs were isolated by Ficoll-Paque density gradient centrifugation. This TCR came from an adult woman who had mild COVID-19 (a few samples of this study predate the infection). The sample titles of this study are shuffled in the database, so cell type and time point are left out; the donor was told from shared clones. Sequences were obtained from PBMCs or a T cell subset sorted from them (not recorded which). Recombination joined TRBV7-2 with TRBJ2-3, with 12 bases matching TRBD2. This receptor has the CDR3 CASSIGLAGYTAGDTQYF. The bases are TGTGCCAGCAGCATAGGACTAGCGGGGTATACAGCCGGAGATACGCAGTATTTT.